This T cell receptor beta chain was recorded in a study of blood T cell repertoires in COVID-19. Study in general: T cells, B-cell-depleted T cells, or PBMCs supplied cDNA or gDNA.

CDR1 and CDR2 (germline): GTSNPN, SVGIG (reference sequence). The trim removed 2 bases at V and 6 bases at J, leaving 5 bases unmatched. CDR3 size: 14 residues. Profiled with immunoSEQ multiplex PCR; TCRdb holds only in-frame clones, not every one. The table records 380,000 or so clones, 89% of them present only once. The V call is TRBV30, the J call TRBJ2-7; 12 bases line up with TRBD1. Sequenced sample: peripheral blood. This TCR came from a man in his forties with acute or convalescent COVID-19. This CDR3 reads CAWSKGTGGREQYF. The CDR3 DNA reads as TGTGCCTGGAGTAAGGGGACAGGGGGCCGCGAGCAGTACTTC.